This TCR beta chain was captured by sequencing in a study of T cell responses to AZD1222 COVID-19 vaccine. General observations from the study: Increased Spike-specific TCR breadth and depth were observed after two AZD1222 doses. Repertoire sampling occurred only after the peak T cell response. Only five or six individuals given AZD1222 were seropositive at baseline.

The data were produced by immunoSEQ multiplex PCR, yet TCRdb's version contains in-frame clones alone and is incomplete. The sample lists tens of thousands of clones; about 84% were seen once. With respect to this clone: As yet, its antigen is unknown.

Germline values: CDR1 MNHNS, CDR2 SASEGT. V dropped 2 bases and J dropped 6 bases, with 10 bases sitting between them. CDR3 length: 13 residues. This receptor was obtained from an adult in good health. Specimen: peripheral blood, collected on day 0 of AZD1222 vaccination. J is TRBJ1-1 and V is TRBV6-1; D is uncertain. CDR3 loop: CASSESYGAEAFF. The CDR3 region has the DNA TGTGCCAGCAGTGAATCTTATGGGGCTGAAGCTTTCTTT.